The 2 T cell receptor beta chains in this list originate from one sample, sequenced in a study of persistence of HIV-infected CD4 T cells. These TCRs' antigens remain unknown. Sequencing used immunoSEQ version 4 in survey mode. TCRdb keeps only in-frame clones here, not all; method: immunoSEQ multiplex PCR. Among about 46,000 clones listed, around 90% were seen once. Anti-CD3/anti-CD28 beads served as a nonspecific positive control stimulus. Responding CD4+ T cells were sorted by upregulation of both CD40 ligand and CD69. Sequences were derived from CD4+ T cells sorted from PBMCs after approximately 20-hour stimulation, sampled from a patient who received antiretroviral therapy. These receptors all stem from an adult woman with HIV who was CMV-seropositive.

This chain links TRBV20-1 with TRBJ1-2; TRBD1 matches at 9 bases. The germline gives CDR1 DFQATT, CDR2 SNEGSKA (reference sequence). The ends lost 3 bases at V and 2 bases at J; junction bases unmatched: 4. CDR3 size: 14 residues. The CDR3 here is CSASPGQGNYGYTF. CDR3 DNA: TGCAGTGCTAGTCCGGGACAGGGAAACTATGGCTACACCTTC.

The V and J genes are TRBV24-1 and TRBJ2-1, with 7 bases fitting TRBD2. The CDR3 is 14 residues long. CDR1 is KGHDR and CDR2 is SFDVKD in the germline V gene. The ends lost 8 bases at V and 6 bases at J; junction bases unmatched: 9. The CDR3 here is CATTRGGISNEQFF. The CDR3 DNA reads as TGTGCCACCACTCGCGGGGGTATTAGCAATGAGCAGTTCTTC.